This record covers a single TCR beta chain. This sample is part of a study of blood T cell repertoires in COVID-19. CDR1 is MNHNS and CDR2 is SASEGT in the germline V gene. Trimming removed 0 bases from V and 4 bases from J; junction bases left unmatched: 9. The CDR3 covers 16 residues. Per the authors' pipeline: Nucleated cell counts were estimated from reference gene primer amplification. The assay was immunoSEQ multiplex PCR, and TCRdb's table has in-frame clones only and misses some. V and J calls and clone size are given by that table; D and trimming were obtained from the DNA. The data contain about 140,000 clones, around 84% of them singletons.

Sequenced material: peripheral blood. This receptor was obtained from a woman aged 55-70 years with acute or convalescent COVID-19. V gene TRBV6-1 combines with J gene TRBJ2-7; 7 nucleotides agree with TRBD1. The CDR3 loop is CASSEAGAGGGYEQYF. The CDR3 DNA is TGTGCCAGCAGTGAAGCAGGGGCAGGGGGTGGTTACGAGCAGTACTTC.